The rows below give T cell receptor beta chains drawn from one sample of a study of T cell responses to AZD1222 COVID-19 vaccine. The assay was immunoSEQ multiplex PCR, and TCRdb's table has in-frame clones only and misses some. The data contain tens of thousands of clones, around 80% of them singletons. The sample in question was peripheral blood, obtained on day 0 of AZD1222 vaccination. The receptor source for this set is an adult in good health. CDR3s include the opening cysteine and the closing phenylalanine or tryptophan. Each record gives: V gene, D gene, J gene, clone size, CDR3 DNA, CDR3 protein. The D gene is left open where the match is weak. Part of the rows lack a size; the others show once, few, many or a class for expanded clones.

v_gene: TRBV6-5
d_gene: -
j_gene: TRBJ1-4
abundance: -
CDR3nt: TGTGCCAGCAGTCCGCGAGTGGGCCTCGGGGAAAAACTGTTTTTT
CDR3aa: CASSPRVGLGEKLFF

v_gene: TRBV29-1
d_gene: -
j_gene: TRBJ1-1
abundance: -
CDR3nt: TGCAGCGTCCGGACTCTTAAGGGCACTGAAGCTTTCTTT
CDR3aa: CSVRTLKGTEAFF

v_gene: TRBV28
d_gene: TRBD1
j_gene: TRBJ1-5
abundance: -
CDR3nt: TGTGCCAGCAGTCGACAGGGGGCGGCCGGTCAGCCCCAGCATTTT
CDR3aa: CASSRQGAAGQPQHF

v_gene: TRBV19
d_gene: TRBD1
j_gene: TRBJ1-5
abundance: -
CDR3nt: TGTGCCAGTAGTTGGGACAGGGGTCAGCCCCAGCATTTT
CDR3aa: CASSWDRGQPQHF

v_gene: TRBV6-5
d_gene: -
j_gene: TRBJ1-1
abundance: -
CDR3nt: TGTGCCAGCCACGGAGGGAAGAACACTGAAGCTTTCTTT
CDR3aa: CASHGGKNTEAFF

v_gene: TRBV10-1
d_gene: TRBD2
j_gene: TRBJ2-1
abundance: -
CDR3nt: TGCGCCAGCAGTGAGTCGCTAGCGGGAGGATTCTACAATGAGCAGTTCTTC
CDR3aa: CASSESLAGGFYNEQFF

v_gene: TRBV5-5
d_gene: -
j_gene: TRBJ1-1
abundance: -
CDR3nt: TGTGCCAGCAGCTTCTTGCAGATGAACACTGAAGCTTTCTTT
CDR3aa: CASSFLQMNTEAFF

v_gene: TRBV7-8
d_gene: TRBD2
j_gene: TRBJ2-5
abundance: -
CDR3nt: TGTGCCAGCAGCTTTGGACTAGTACAAGAGACCCAGTACTTC
CDR3aa: CASSFGLVQETQYF

v_gene: TRBV6-6
d_gene: -
j_gene: TRBJ1-6
abundance: -
CDR3nt: TGTGCCGGGAGGAGGGATTCTAATTCACCCCTCCACTTT
CDR3aa: CAGRRDSNSPLHF

v_gene: TRBV18
d_gene: -
j_gene: TRBJ2-1
abundance: -
CDR3nt: TGTGCCAGCTCACCGGTAGCGGAGCACAATGAGCAGTTCTTC
CDR3aa: CASSPVAEHNEQFF

v_gene: TRBV9
d_gene: -
j_gene: TRBJ1-2
abundance: once
CDR3nt: TGTGCCAGCAGCTCGAAAGAGAAAGGAGAAGGCTACACCTTC
CDR3aa: CASSSKEKGEGYTF

v_gene: TRBV2
d_gene: -
j_gene: TRBJ2-3
abundance: once
CDR3nt: TGTGCCAGCAGTAGACAGGGAGGAGGCACAGATACGCAGTATTTT
CDR3aa: CASSRQGGGTDTQYF

v_gene: TRBV10-3
d_gene: TRBD1
j_gene: TRBJ1-4
abundance: -
CDR3nt: TGTGCCATCAGTGGGGACAGCATTAATGAAAAACTGTTTTTT
CDR3aa: CAISGDSINEKLFF

v_gene: TRBV28
d_gene: -
j_gene: TRBJ1-5
abundance: few
CDR3nt: TGTGCCAGCATCCCGGGCCCGAACAATCAGCCCCAGCATTTT
CDR3aa: CASIPGPNNQPQHF

v_gene: TRBV25-1
d_gene: TRBD1
j_gene: TRBJ1-5
abundance: -
CDR3nt: TGTGCCAGCAGTGCCGGGACAGGGCGAGAGAATCAGCCCCAGCATTTT
CDR3aa: CASSAGTGRENQPQHF

v_gene: TRBV28
d_gene: -
j_gene: TRBJ1-2
abundance: -
CDR3nt: TGTGCCAGCAGCTCCGCTCAGGGTAATGGCTACACCTTC
CDR3aa: CASSSAQGNGYTF

v_gene: TRBV6-5
d_gene: -
j_gene: TRBJ1-2
abundance: once
CDR3nt: TGTGCCAGCAGGGGGCGGGGCAGACCCTATGGCTACACCTTC
CDR3aa: CASRGRGRPYGYTF

v_gene: TRBV28
d_gene: TRBD2
j_gene: TRBJ2-1
abundance: -
CDR3nt: TGTGCCAGCAGATCTTATAGCGGGGGGGCCGGCAATGAGCAGTTCTTC
CDR3aa: CASRSYSGGAGNEQFF

v_gene: TRBV7-9
d_gene: TRBD1
j_gene: TRBJ1-2
abundance: -
CDR3nt: TGTGCCAGCAGCCCCTCGGGACAGGGGTACGGCGGCTACACCTTC
CDR3aa: CASSPSGQGYGGYTF

v_gene: TRBV28
d_gene: -
j_gene: TRBJ2-5
abundance: -
CDR3nt: TGTGCCAGCACACGGGGACAGCGGGGCGGCGGGACCCAGTACTTC
CDR3aa: CASTRGQRGGGTQYF

v_gene: TRBV30
d_gene: -
j_gene: TRBJ2-5
abundance: -
CDR3nt: TGTGCCTGGAGTAGGGGGGGAGAGACCCAGTACTTC
CDR3aa: CAWSRGGETQYF

v_gene: TRBV5-1
d_gene: -
j_gene: TRBJ2-1
abundance: -
CDR3nt: TGCGCCAGCAGCTTGGATGCCGGCTACAATGAGCAGTTCTTC
CDR3aa: CASSLDAGYNEQFF

v_gene: TRBV5-4
d_gene: -
j_gene: TRBJ1-3
abundance: -
CDR3nt: TGTGCCAGCAGCTTGGATGGAAACACCATATATTTT
CDR3aa: CASSLDGNTIYF

v_gene: TRBV6-5
d_gene: TRBD1
j_gene: TRBJ1-5
abundance: -
CDR3nt: TGTGCCAGCAGGGTGACAGGGGATAGCAATCAGCCCCAGCATTTT
CDR3aa: CASRVTGDSNQPQHF

v_gene: TRBV7-9
d_gene: -
j_gene: TRBJ1-3
abundance: -
CDR3nt: TGTGCCAGCAGCTTCGGGACGGGGATCTCTGGAAACACCATATATTTT
CDR3aa: CASSFGTGISGNTIYF

v_gene: TRBV10-3
d_gene: TRBD1
j_gene: TRBJ1-2
abundance: -
CDR3nt: TGTGCCATCAGTACAGTCTTTGGGACAGAGCTCTATGGCTACACCTTC
CDR3aa: CAISTVFGTELYGYTF

v_gene: TRBV7-3
d_gene: -
j_gene: TRBJ2-3
abundance: -
CDR3nt: TGTGCCAGCAGCTTAGAGGGCCTCGGGTCTAGCACAGATACGCAGTATTTT
CDR3aa: CASSLEGLGSSTDTQYF

v_gene: TRBV10-3
d_gene: -
j_gene: TRBJ2-3
abundance: -
CDR3nt: TGTGCCATCTCCCTCGAGGGACAAACAGATACGCAGTATTTT
CDR3aa: CAISLEGQTDTQYF

v_gene: TRBV28
d_gene: TRBD2
j_gene: TRBJ2-7
abundance: -
CDR3nt: TGTGCCAGCAGCCAAACTAGCGGGAGCTCCTACGAGCAGTACTTC
CDR3aa: CASSQTSGSSYEQYF

v_gene: TRBV7-9
d_gene: -
j_gene: TRBJ1-1
abundance: -
CDR3nt: TGTGCCAGCAGCTTATTTGCTTACACTGAAGCTTTCTTT
CDR3aa: CASSLFAYTEAFF

v_gene: TRBV5-1
d_gene: -
j_gene: TRBJ2-2
abundance: -
CDR3nt: TGCGCCAGCAGACTAAACACCGGGGAGCTGTTTTTT
CDR3aa: CASRLNTGELFF

v_gene: TRBV5-1
d_gene: TRBD1
j_gene: TRBJ2-2
abundance: once
CDR3nt: TGCGCCAGCCACGGGACAGCGAACACCGGGGAGCTGTTTTTT
CDR3aa: CASHGTANTGELFF

v_gene: TRBV19
d_gene: -
j_gene: TRBJ1-5
abundance: -
CDR3nt: TGTGCCAGTAGTATAGAATGGGGGGCACAGCCCCAGCATTTT
CDR3aa: CASSIEWGAQPQHF

v_gene: TRBV5-1
d_gene: -
j_gene: TRBJ2-3
abundance: -
CDR3nt: TGCGCCAGCAGCTCACTTCCGGGAGACGGAGATACGCAGTATTTT
CDR3aa: CASSSLPGDGDTQYF

v_gene: TRBV29-1
d_gene: -
j_gene: TRBJ1-1
abundance: -
CDR3nt: TGCAGCGTTGAAGGATCGACAGGTTTGAACACTGAAGCTTTCTTT
CDR3aa: CSVEGSTGLNTEAFF

v_gene: TRBV4-2
d_gene: -
j_gene: TRBJ1-5
abundance: once
CDR3nt: TGTGCCAGCAGCCAAGATCTTTCTTCAGGGAATCAGCCCCAGCATTTT
CDR3aa: CASSQDLSSGNQPQHF

v_gene: TRBV6-5
d_gene: -
j_gene: TRBJ1-5
abundance: -
CDR3nt: TGTGCCAGCAGGGCGGGTTTTTATAGCAATCAGCCCCAGCATTTT
CDR3aa: CASRAGFYSNQPQHF

v_gene: TRBV5-6
d_gene: -
j_gene: TRBJ2-2
abundance: -
CDR3nt: TGTGCCAGCAGCTCCTACTTACCGAGGGGCACCGGGGAGCTGTTTTTT
CDR3aa: CASSSYLPRGTGELFF

v_gene: TRBV6-6
d_gene: -
j_gene: TRBJ2-7
abundance: -
CDR3nt: TGTGCCAGCAGGAAACCTACAGACTCCTACGAGCAGTACTTC
CDR3aa: CASRKPTDSYEQYF